A selection of T cell receptor beta chains follows, all from one sample in a study of CD8 T cells in ankylosing spondylitis. TCRdb processed the 5' RACE reads anew with MiXCR; each CDR3 protein has one entry. The profile shows some 840,000 distinct CDR3 sequences, over 9.5% of them singletons. Sequenced input: blood, either unsorted or a sorted T cell fraction (not recorded which). Receptor source: a male donor with ankylosing spondylitis. Both conserved end residues are part of each CDR3.

cdr3_aa j_call v_call
CSAVRTSGINEQFF TRBJ2-1 TRBV20-1
CASDKGQKDTGELFF TRBJ2-2 TRBV5-1
CSARDNEKLFF TRBJ1-4 TRBV20-1
CASGYLREAFF TRBJ1-1 TRBV28
CASSFVRRSHEQYF TRBJ2-7 TRBV5-6
CASSPRRTGGNTEAFF TRBJ1-1 TRBV5-1
CSASRGSQETQYF TRBJ2-5 TRBV20-1
CSTTPGQQETQYF TRBJ2-5 TRBV20-1
CASSEALLEIHEQFF TRBJ2-1 TRBV2
CSASSLPTARRSYTF TRBJ1-2 TRBV20-1
CSARDLAGASYNEQFF TRBJ2-1 TRBV20-1
CSALLELTYEQYF TRBJ2-7 TRBV20-1
CSVEGLRREQYF TRBJ2-7 TRBV29-1
CSVGQSDGYTF TRBJ1-2 TRBV29-1
CASSWGTALYYEQYF TRBJ2-7 TRBV5-1
CASNPYRGLDTEAFF TRBJ1-1 TRBV6-1
CAIIAQREGNEQFF TRBJ2-1 TRBV10-3
CASSRGLADGPGAQYF TRBJ2-5 TRBV18
CAISGTGGYEQYF TRBJ2-7 TRBV10-3
CASSLEAGRALEQYF TRBJ2-7 TRBV7-2
CASSSRPGQGLTQYF TRBJ2-3 TRBV7-2